This TCR beta chain was sequenced for a study of blood T cell repertoires in COVID-19. On the study more broadly: The United States, Italy and Spain provided the acute and convalescent COVID-19 samples. PBMCs, B-cell-depleted T cells, or T cells provided the cDNA or gDNA that made up the material.

Trimming took 6 bases from V and 7 from J, leaving 6 bases between them. In germline, CDR1 is SNHLY, CDR2 FYNNEI. This CDR3 spans 11 amino acids. Original handling: Reference gene primers were amplified, and this amplification served to estimate nucleated cell counts. TCRdb's table, derived via immunoSEQ multiplex PCR, lists solely in-frame clones and lacks some. The D gene and trimming were derived from the DNA, and the V and J assignments and clone size from that table. The table records over 200,000 clones, approximately 84% of them present only once. The clonotype comes from an elderly woman with COVID-19, enrolled during active disease. Sequenced material: peripheral blood. The chain links TRBV2 to TRBJ2-2; TRBD2 is a possible D gene (5 bases). CDR3: CASRGSGELFF. The CDR3, as DNA: TGTGCCAGCAGGGGGAGCGGGGAGCTGTTTTTT. Combining the CDR3 with reference TRBV2 and TRBJ2-2 gives the whole variable domain EPEVTQTPSHQVTQMGQEVILRCVPISNHLYFYWYRQILGQKVEFLVSFYNNEISEKSEIFDDQFSVERPDGSNFTLKIRSTKLEDSAMYFCASRGSGELFFGEGSRLTVL.